This TCR beta chain was captured by sequencing in a study of cytomegalovirus exposure and HLA in healthy donors. Study overall: A later analysis reported the same platform for the roughly 120 validation repertoires and the approximately 640 first-cohort repertoires.

The repertoire was sequenced with immunoSEQ multiplex PCR; TCRdb's copy has only in-frame clones and lacks some. Of fewer than 90,000 clones listed, 80% to 85% are singletons. The receptor comes from a woman under 30 in good health and CMV-seropositive. What was sequenced was PBMCs.

CDR3 in amino acids: CASSGLAGLLDGTDTQYF. DNA for the CDR3: TGTGCCAGCAGTGGACTAGCGGGGCTCCTAGATGGGACAGATACGCAGTATTTT. V gene TRBV28 combines with J gene TRBJ2-3; TRBD2 aligns across 12 bases. The CDR3 loop spans 18 amino acids. Germline V gene data show CDR1 as MDHEN and CDR2 as SYDVKM. V lost 5 bases, J lost 3 bases, and 12 bases stayed unmatched.